This TCR beta chain comes out of a study of OX40 agonist ivuxolimab in advanced cancers. Study-wide results and limits: The study did not work out the antigen specificity of the expanded peripheral T cells.

V gave up 1 base and J gave up 0 bases, with 8 bases separating them. This CDR3 region has 16 residues. Germline V gene data show CDR1 as SGHRS and CDR2 as YFSETQ. This clone was seen a single time. Its specificity is unknown. Other DNA variants within this sample encode the same CDR3. Measured with immunoSEQ multiplex PCR; TCRdb has only the in-frame clones, and not every one. Among about 84,000 clones, 89% were seen once, and the ten largest hold 0.19%. The study sampled blood at baseline, cycle 4 day 1, and cycle 7 day 1. The origin of this receptor is an adult with an advanced solid tumor such as melanoma, head and neck, liver or kidney cancer. This chain connects TRBV5-1 to TRBJ2-6; D not resolved. The specimen was CD4+ or CD8+ T cells sorted from blood, collected in a trial of the OX40 agonist ivuxolimab. The CDR3 protein is CASSLSPLSGANVLTF. CDR3 DNA sequence: TGCGCCAGCAGCTTGTCTCCCCTCTCTGGGGCCAACGTCCTGACTTTC.